This T cell receptor (beta chain) was identified during a study of blood T cell repertoires in COVID-19. About the study: The cDNA or gDNA used as material had been derived from T cells, B-cell-depleted T cells, or PBMCs.

As handled by the study authors: Counts of nucleated cells, estimated from reference gene primer amplification, were obtained. Libraries were prepared by immunoSEQ multiplex PCR; TCRdb keeps only in-frame clonotypes and omits some of them. For V, J and clone size, that table is used; D and trimming come from the DNA. The sample has tens of thousands of clones, 90% to 95% seen once. The sequenced sample was peripheral blood. This clonotype originated in a human donor with active COVID-19. The donor label of this sample is uncertain.

The CDR3 spells CASSRTTETQYF. For the CDR3, the DNA is TGTGCCAGTAGTAGAACTACAGAGACCCAGTACTTC. The chain employs TRBV19 and TRBJ2-5; no clear D gene. Trimming removed 4 bases at V and 4 bases at J, with 7 bases between. The CDR3 is 12 amino acids. Per the germline V gene, CDR1 is LNHDA and CDR2 is SQIVND (reference sequence).